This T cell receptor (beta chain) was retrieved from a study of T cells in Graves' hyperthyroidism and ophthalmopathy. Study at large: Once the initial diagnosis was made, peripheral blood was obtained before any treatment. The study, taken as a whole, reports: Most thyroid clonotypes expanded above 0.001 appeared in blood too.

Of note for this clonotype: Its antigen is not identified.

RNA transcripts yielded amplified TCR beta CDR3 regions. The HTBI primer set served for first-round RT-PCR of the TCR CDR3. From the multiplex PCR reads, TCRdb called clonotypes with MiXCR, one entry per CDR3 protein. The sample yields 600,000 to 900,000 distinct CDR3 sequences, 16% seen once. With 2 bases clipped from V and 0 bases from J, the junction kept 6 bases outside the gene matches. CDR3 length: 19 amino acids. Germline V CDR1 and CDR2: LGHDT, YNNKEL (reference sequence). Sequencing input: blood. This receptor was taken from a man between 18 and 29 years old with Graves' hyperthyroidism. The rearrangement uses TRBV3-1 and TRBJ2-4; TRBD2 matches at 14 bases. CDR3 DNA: TGTGCCAGCAGCCAAACCGGGACTAGCGGGAGAGCAGCCAAAAACATTCAGTACTTC. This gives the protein CASSQTGTSGRAAKNIQYF.